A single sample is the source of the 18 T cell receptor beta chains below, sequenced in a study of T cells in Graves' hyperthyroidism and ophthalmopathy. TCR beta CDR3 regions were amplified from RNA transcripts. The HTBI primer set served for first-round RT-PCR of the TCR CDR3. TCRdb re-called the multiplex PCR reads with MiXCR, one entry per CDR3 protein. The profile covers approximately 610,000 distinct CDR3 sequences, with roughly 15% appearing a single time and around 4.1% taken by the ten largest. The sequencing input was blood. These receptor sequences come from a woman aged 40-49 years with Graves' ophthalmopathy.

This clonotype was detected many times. CDR3 DNA sequence: TGTGCCAGCTCACCAAACAGAGACACTGAAGCTTTCTTT. It is translated as CASSPNRDTEAFF. This rearrangement joins TRBV18 to TRBJ1-1; D is ambiguous. Looked up from germline, CDR1 is KGHSH and CDR2 is LQKENI. V gave up 2 bases and J gave up 3 bases, with 7 bases separating them. The CDR3 has 13 amino acids.

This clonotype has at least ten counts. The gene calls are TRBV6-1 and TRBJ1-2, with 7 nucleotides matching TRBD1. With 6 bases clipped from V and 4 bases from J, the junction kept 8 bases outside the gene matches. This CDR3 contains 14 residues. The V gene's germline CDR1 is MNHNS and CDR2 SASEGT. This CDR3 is CASRPGQIGYGYTF. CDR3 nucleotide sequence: TGTGCCAGCAGACCGGGACAGATAGGCTATGGCTACACCTTC.

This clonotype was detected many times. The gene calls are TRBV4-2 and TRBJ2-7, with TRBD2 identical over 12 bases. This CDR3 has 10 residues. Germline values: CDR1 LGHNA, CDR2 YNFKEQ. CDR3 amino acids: CASSQGLAGV. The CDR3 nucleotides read TGTGCCAGCAGCCAGGGACTAGCGGGCGTG.

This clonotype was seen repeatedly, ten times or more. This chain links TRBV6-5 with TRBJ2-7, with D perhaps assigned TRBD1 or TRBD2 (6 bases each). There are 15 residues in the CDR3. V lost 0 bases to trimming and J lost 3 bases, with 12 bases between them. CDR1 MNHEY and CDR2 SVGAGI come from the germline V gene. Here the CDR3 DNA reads TGTGCCAGCAGTTACTCCGGGGGCTATGGCTACGAGCAGTACTTC. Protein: CASSYSGGYGYEQYF.

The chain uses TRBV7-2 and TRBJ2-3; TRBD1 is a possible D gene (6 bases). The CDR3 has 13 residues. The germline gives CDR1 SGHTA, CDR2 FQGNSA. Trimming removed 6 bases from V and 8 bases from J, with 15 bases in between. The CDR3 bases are TGTGCCAGCAGTTTTGGGGGCTTGGGTACGCAGTATTTT. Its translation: CASSFGGLGTQYF. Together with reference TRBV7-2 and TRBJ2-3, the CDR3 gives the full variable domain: GAGVSQSPSNKVTEKGKDVELRCDPISGHTALYWYRQSLGQGLEFLIYFQGNSAPDKSGLPSDRFSAERTGGSVSTLTIQRTQQEDSAVYLCASSFGGLGTQYFGPGTRLTVL.

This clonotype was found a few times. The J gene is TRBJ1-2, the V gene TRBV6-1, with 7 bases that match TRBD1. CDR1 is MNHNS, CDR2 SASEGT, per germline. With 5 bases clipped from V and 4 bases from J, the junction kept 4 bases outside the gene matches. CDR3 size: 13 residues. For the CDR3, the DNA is TGTGCCAGCAGTATGGGACAGTCCTATGGCTACACCTTC. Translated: CASSMGQSYGYTF.

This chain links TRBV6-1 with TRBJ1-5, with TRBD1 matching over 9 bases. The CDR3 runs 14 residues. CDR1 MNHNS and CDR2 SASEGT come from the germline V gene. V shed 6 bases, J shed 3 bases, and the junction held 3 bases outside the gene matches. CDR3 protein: CASRDRGANQPQHF. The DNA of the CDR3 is TGTGCCAGCAGGGACAGGGGCGCCAATCAGCCCCAGCATTTT.

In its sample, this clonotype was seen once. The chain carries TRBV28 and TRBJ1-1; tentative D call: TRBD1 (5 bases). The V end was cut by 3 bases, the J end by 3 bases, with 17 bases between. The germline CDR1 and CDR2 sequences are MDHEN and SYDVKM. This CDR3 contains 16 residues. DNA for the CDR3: TGTGCCAGCAGTTTCCAGGGTTTGGGGCGAGACACTGAAGCTTTCTTT. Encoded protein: CASSFQGLGRDTEAFF.

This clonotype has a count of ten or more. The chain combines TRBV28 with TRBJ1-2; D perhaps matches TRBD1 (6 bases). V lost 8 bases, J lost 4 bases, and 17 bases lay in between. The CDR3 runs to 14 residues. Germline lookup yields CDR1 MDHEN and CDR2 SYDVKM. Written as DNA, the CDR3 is TGTGCCAGCGGGTCCATGGGGGCTGGCTATGGCTACACCTTC. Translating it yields CASGSMGAGYGYTF.

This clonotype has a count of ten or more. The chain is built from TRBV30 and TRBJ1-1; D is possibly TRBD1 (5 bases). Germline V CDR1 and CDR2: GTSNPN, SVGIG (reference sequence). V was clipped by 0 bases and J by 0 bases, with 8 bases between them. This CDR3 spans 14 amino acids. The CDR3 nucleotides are TGTGCCTGGAGTGTTGGGACCATGAACACTGAAGCTTTCTTT. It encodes CAWSVGTMNTEAFF.

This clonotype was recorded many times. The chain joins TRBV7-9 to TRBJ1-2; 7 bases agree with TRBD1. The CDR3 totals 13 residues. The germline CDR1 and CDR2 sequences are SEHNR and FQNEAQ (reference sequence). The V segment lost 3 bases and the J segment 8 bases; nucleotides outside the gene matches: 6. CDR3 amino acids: CASSFLTGWGYTF. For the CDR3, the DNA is TGTGCCAGCAGCTTTTTGACAGGGTGGGGCTACACCTTC.

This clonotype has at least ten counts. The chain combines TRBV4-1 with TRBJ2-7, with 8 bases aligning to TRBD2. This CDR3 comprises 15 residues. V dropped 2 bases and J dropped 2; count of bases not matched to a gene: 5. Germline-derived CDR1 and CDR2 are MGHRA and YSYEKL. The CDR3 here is CASSQSGSGTYEQYF. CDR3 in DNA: TGCGCCAGCAGCCAATCAGGTAGCGGGACCTACGAGCAGTACTTC.

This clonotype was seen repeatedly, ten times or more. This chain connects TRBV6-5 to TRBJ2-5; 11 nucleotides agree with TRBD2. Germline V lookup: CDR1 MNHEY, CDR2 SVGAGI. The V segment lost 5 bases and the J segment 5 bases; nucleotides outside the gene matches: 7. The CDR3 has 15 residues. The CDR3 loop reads CASSREGLAEETQYF. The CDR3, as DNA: TGTGCCAGCAGTCGCGAGGGACTAGCGGAGGAGACCCAGTACTTC.

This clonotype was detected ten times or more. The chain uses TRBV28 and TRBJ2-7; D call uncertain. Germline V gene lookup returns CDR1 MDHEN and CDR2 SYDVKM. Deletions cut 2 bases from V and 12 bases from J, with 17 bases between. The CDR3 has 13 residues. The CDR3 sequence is CASSLRGRGRPYF. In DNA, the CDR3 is TGTGCCAGCAGTTTAAGAGGCCGAGGACGGCCGTACTTC.

The CDR3 DNA reads TGTGCCTGGAGTGGACAGACAATTAACTACGAGCAGTACTTC. The encoded protein is CAWSGQTINYEQYF. The chain is built from TRBV30 and TRBJ2-7; D might be TRBD1 (5 bases). The germline gives CDR1 GTSNPN, CDR2 SVGIG (reference sequence). The CDR3 is 14 amino acids. The V and J ends lost 1 base and 3 bases respectively, with 13 bases between them.

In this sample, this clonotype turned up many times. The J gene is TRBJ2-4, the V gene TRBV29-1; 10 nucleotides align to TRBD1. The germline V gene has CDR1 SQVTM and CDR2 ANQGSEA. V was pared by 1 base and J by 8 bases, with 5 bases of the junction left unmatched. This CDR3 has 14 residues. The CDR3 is CSVEVGTGEDIQYF. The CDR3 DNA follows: TGCAGCGTTGAAGTTGGGACAGGGGAGGACATTCAGTACTTC. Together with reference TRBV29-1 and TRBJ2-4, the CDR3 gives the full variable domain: SAVISQKPSRDICQRGTSLTIQCQVDSQVTMMFWYRQQPGQSLTLIATANQGSEATYESGFVIDKFPISRPNLTFSTLTVSNMSPEDSSIYLCSVEVGTGEDIQYFGAGTRLSVL.

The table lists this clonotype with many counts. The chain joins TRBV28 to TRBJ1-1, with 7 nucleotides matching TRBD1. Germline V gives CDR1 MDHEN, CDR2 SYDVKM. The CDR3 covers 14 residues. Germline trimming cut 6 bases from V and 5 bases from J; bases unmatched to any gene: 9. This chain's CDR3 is CASRIGGVFTEAFF. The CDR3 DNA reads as TGTGCCAGCAGGATAGGGGGCGTTTTTACTGAAGCTTTCTTT.

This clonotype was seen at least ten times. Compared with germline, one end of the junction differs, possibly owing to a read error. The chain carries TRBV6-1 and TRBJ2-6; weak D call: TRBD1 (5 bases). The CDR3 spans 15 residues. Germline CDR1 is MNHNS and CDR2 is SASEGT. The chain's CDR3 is CASTTGASGANVLTF. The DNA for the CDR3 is TGTGCCAGCACCACTGGGGCCTCTGGAGCCAACGTCCTGACTTTC.